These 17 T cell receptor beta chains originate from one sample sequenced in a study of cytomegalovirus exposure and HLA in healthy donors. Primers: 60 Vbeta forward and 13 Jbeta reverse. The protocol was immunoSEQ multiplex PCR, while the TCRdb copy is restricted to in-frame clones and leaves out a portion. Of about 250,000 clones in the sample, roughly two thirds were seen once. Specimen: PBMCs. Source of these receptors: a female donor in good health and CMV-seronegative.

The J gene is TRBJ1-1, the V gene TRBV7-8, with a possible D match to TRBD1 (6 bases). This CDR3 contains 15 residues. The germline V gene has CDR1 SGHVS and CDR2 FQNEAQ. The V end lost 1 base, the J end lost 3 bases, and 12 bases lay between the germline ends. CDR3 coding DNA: TGTGCCAGCAGCTTAGAAGGGGGATCGTACACTGAAGCTTTCTTT. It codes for CASSLEGGSYTEAFF. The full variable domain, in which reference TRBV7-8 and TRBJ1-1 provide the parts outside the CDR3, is GAGVSQSPRYKVAKRGQDVALRCDPISGHVSLFWYQQALGQGPEFLTYFQNEAQLDKSGLPSDRFFAERPEGSVSTLKIQRTQQEDSAVYLCASSLEGGSYTEAFFGQGTRLTVV.

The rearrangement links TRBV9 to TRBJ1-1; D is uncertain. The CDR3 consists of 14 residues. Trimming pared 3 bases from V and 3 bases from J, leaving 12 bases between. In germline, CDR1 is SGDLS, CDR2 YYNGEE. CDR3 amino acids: CASSATSTDTEAFF. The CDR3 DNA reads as TGTGCCAGCAGCGCCACCTCTACGGACACTGAAGCTTTCTTT.

The CDR3 is CASNSETSGTAYEQYF. CDR3 coding DNA: TGTGCCAGCAACTCAGAGACTAGCGGCACGGCCTACGAGCAGTACTTC. The chain couples TRBV27 to TRBJ2-7; 9 bases line up with TRBD2. The germline gives CDR1 MNHEY, CDR2 SMNVEV (reference sequence). The CDR3 extends over 16 amino acids. The junction had 12 bases not matched to a gene; V was cut back by 7 bases and J by 2 bases.

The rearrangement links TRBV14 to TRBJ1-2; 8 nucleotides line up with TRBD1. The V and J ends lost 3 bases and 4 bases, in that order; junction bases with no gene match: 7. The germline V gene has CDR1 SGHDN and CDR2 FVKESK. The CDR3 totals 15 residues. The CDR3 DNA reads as TGTGCCAGCAGCCAGACACAGGGGGGAGTCTATGGCTACACCTTC. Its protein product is CASSQTQGGVYGYTF.

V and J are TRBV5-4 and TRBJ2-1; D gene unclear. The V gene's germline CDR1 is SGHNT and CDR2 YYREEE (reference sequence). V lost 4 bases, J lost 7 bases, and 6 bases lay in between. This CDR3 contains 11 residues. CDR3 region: CASSESNEQFF. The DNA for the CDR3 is TGTGCCAGCAGCGAGTCGAATGAGCAGTTCTTC.

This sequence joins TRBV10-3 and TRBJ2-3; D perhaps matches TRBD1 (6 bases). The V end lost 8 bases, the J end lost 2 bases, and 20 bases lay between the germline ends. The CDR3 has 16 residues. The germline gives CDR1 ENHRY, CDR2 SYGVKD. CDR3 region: CAILNPGDTHTDTQYF. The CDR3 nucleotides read TGTGCCATCCTTAACCCCGGGGACACCCACACAGATACGCAGTATTTT.

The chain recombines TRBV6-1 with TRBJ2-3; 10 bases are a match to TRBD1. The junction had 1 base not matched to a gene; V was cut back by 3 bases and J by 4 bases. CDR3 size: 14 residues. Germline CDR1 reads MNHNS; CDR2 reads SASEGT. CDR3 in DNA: TGTGCCAGCAGTGAGGGACAGGGGCCAGATACGCAGTATTTT. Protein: CASSEGQGPDTQYF.

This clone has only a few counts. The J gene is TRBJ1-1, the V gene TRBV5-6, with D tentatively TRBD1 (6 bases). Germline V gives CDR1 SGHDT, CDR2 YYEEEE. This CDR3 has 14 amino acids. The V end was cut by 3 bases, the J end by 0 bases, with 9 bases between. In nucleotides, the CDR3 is TGTGCCAGCAGCTACGGACAGTTGAACACTGAAGCTTTCTTT. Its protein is CASSYGQLNTEAFF.

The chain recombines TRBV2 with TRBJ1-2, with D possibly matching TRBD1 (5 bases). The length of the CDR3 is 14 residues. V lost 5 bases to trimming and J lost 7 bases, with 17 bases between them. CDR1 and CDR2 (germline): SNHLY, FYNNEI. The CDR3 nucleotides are TGTGCCAGCAGTTCACAGGTTGAAAGAACTGGCTACACCTTC. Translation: CASSSQVERTGYTF.

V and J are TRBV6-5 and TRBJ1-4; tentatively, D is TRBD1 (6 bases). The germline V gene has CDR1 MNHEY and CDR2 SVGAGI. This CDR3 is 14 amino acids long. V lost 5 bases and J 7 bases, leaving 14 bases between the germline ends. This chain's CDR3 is CASSPNRDFEKLFF. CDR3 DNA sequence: TGTGCCAGCAGTCCTAACAGGGATTTTGAAAAACTGTTTTTT.

CDR3 bases: TGTGCCAGCAGTTTAACAACCCCTAAGGGAGGTGTGAACACTGAAGCTTTCTTT. This codes for CASSLTTPKGGVNTEAFF. The V gene is TRBV27, the J gene TRBJ1-1, with D unresolved. V was cut by 2 bases and J by 0 bases, with 19 bases left in between. This CDR3 has 18 amino acids. The germline V gene has CDR1 MNHEY and CDR2 SMNVEV (reference sequence).

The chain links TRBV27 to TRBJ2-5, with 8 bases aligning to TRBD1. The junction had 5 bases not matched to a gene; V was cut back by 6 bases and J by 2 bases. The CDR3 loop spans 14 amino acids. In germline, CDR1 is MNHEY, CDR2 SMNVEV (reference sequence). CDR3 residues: CASRLGQGQETQYF. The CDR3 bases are TGTGCCAGCAGGCTTGGACAGGGACAAGAGACCCAGTACTTC.

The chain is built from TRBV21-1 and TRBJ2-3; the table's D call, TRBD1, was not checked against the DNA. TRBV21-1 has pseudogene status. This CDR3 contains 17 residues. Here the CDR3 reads CASSSCTGHRGTDTQYF. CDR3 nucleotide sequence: TGTGCCAGCAGTTCGTGTACCGGGCACAGGGGCACAGATACGCAGTATTTT.

DNA of the CDR3: TGTGCCAGCTCACCACCCATCCCCGGGTTGAACACTGAAGCTTTCTTT. As protein: CASSPPIPGLNTEAFF. The V gene is TRBV18, the J gene TRBJ1-1; D unresolved. Germline V lookup: CDR1 KGHSH, CDR2 LQKENI. The CDR3 runs to 16 residues. V lost 0 bases and J lost 0, with 11 bases in between.

The CDR3 loop reads CASRPQRISYEQYF. CDR3 coding DNA: TGTGCCAGCAGGCCCCAGCGGATCTCCTACGAGCAGTACTTC. V usage is TRBV7-2 and J usage is TRBJ2-5; perhaps TRBD2 as D (5 bases). The J call may be incorrect, as the DNA end agrees better with TRBJ2-7. The CDR3 contains 14 residues. The V gene's germline CDR1 is SGHTA and CDR2 FQGNSA.

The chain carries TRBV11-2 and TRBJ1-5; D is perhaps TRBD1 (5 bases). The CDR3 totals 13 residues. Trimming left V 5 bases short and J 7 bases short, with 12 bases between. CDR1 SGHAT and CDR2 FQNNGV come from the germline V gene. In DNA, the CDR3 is TGTGCCAGCAGCCTGACAGATCTCCAGCCCCAGCATTTT. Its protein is CASSLTDLQPQHF.

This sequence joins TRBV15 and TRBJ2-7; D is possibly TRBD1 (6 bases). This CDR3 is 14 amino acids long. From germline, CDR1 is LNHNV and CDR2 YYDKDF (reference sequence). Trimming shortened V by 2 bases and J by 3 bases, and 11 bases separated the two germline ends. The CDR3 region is CATSRQQGFYEQYF. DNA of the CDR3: TGTGCCACCAGCAGACAGCAGGGGTTCTACGAGCAGTACTTC. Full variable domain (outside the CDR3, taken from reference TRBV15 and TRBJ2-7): DAMVIQNPRYQVTQFGKPVTLSCSQTLNHNVMYWYQQKSSQAPKLLFHYYDKDFNNEADTPDNFQSRRPNTSFCFLDIRSPGLGDTAMYLCATSRQQGFYEQYFGPGTRLTVT.